What follows are 21 T cell receptor beta chains derived from one specimen sequenced in a study of CD8 T cells in ankylosing spondylitis. TCRdb processed the 5' RACE reads anew with MiXCR; each CDR3 protein has one entry. The profile shows 200,000 to 300,000 distinct CDR3 sequences, around 11% of them singletons. The sample comprised blood, either unsorted or a sorted T cell fraction (not recorded which). The receptors shown here come from a male donor with ankylosing spondylitis or in good health (not recorded which).

This clonotype was seen more than once but under ten times. The chain carries TRBV29-1 and TRBJ2-1, with D perhaps TRBD1 or TRBD2 (6 bases each). Germline loops: CDR1 SQVTM, CDR2 ANQGSEA. This CDR3 is built from 13 residues. V lost 7 bases, J lost 7 bases, and 17 bases lay in between. The CDR3 DNA reads TGCAGCGCCCCCGGAGGGGGTACGAATGAGCAGTTCTTC. It yields the protein CSAPGGGTNEQFF.

This clonotype was detected only a few times. The gene calls are TRBV27 and TRBJ2-3; perhaps TRBD2 as D (5 bases). Germline CDR1 reads MNHEY; CDR2 reads SMNVEV (reference sequence). V was trimmed by 6 bases and J by 3 bases, leaving 16 bases between them. The CDR3 has 15 residues. DNA for the CDR3: TGTGCCAGCAGGCCCGGTCTCCGAGGGACAGATACGCAGTATTTT. This gives the protein CASRPGLRGTDTQYF.

In this sample, this clonotype turned up many times. This chain uses TRBV20-1 with TRBJ2-3; 8 bases align to TRBD1. The CDR3 consists of 15 residues. V was clipped by 3 bases and J by 4 bases; unmatched bases: 9. The germline V gene encodes CDR1 DFQATT and CDR2 SNEGSKA (reference sequence). The CDR3 sequence: CSASTRDRGSDTQYF. The CDR3 bases are TGCAGTGCTAGTACTCGTGACAGGGGATCAGATACGCAGTATTTT.

This clonotype was seen ten or more times. This chain links TRBV29-1 with TRBJ1-1; TRBD1 might be the D (5 bases). This CDR3 is 12 amino acids long. Germline V gene sequence: CDR1 SQVTM, CDR2 ANQGSEA. V was cut by 4 bases and J by 5 bases, with 11 bases left in between. The CDR3 bases are TGCAGCGTTGCGCCGCAGGGTACTGAAGCTTTCTTT. It is translated as CSVAPQGTEAFF.

This clonotype appeared many times. The CDR3 here is CASSLDRNSYNEQFF. The CDR3 DNA reads as TGCGCCAGCAGTCTCGACAGAAACTCCTACAATGAGCAGTTCTTC. V gene TRBV4-1 combines with J gene TRBJ2-1, with a weak D call TRBD1 (5 bases). V dropped 6 bases and J dropped 0 bases, with 12 bases sitting between them. The CDR3 is made up of 15 amino acids. The germline V gene encodes CDR1 MGHRA and CDR2 YSYEKL.

This clonotype was seen repeatedly, ten times or more. This chain joins TRBV5-1 and TRBJ1-1, with TRBD1 matching over 9 bases. V dropped 1 base and J dropped 2; count of bases not matched to a gene: 9. The CDR3 totals 17 residues. The germline V gene has CDR1 SGHRS and CDR2 YFSETQ. The CDR3 DNA follows: TGCGCCAGCAGCTTGAATCGACGGGACAGGGTCAACACTGAAGCTTTCTTT. Translating gives CASSLNRRDRVNTEAFF.

The gene calls are TRBV20-1 and TRBJ2-7; a weak D match, TRBD2 (5 bases). Germline V gene data show CDR1 as DFQATT and CDR2 as SNEGSKA (reference sequence). The CDR3 runs to 13 residues. V lost 6 bases to trimming and J lost 0 bases, with 12 bases between them. The CDR3 protein is CSARQEDSYEQYF. CDR3 nucleotides: TGCAGTGCCCGCCAGGAGGACTCCTACGAGCAGTACTTC.

This clonotype was recorded at least ten times. The rearrangement uses TRBV5-1 and TRBJ1-1; a possible D gene is TRBD1 (6 bases). The CDR3 has 15 residues. The V gene's germline CDR1 is SGHRS and CDR2 YFSETQ. The ends were cut back, 2 bases at V and 1 base at J, with 12 bases in the middle. CDR3 in DNA: TGCGCCAGCAGCTTCTCTGGGACACCGAACACTGAAGCTTTCTTT. As protein: CASSFSGTPNTEAFF.

The CDR3 nucleotides read TGTGCCAGCAAACGGTCCTCCGGACAGGGCTACGAGCAGTACTTC. As protein: CASKRSSGQGYEQYF. This sequence joins TRBV21-1 and TRBJ2-7; the table's D call of TRBD1 was not tested on the DNA. TRBV21-1 counts as a pseudogene. The CDR3 is 15 amino acids.

This clonotype was observed at least ten times. The rearrangement joins TRBV29-1 to TRBJ2-3; D is uncertain. The CDR3 totals 15 residues. Germline assignment: CDR1 SQVTM and CDR2 ANQGSEA. Deletions cut 3 bases from V and 2 bases from J, with 15 bases between. CDR3 bases: TGCAGCGTTGATGGGGTTGGCAGCCCCACAGATACGCAGTATTTT. Amino acid sequence: CSVDGVGSPTDTQYF.

This clonotype was seen ten or more times. CDR3 nucleotide sequence: TGTGCCAGCAGCCTGTGGGGGAGCTCCTACAATGAGCAGTTCTTC. Amino acid sequence: CASSLWGSSYNEQFF. The rearrangement joins TRBV14 to TRBJ2-1; perhaps D is TRBD1 or TRBD2 (5 bases each). This CDR3 comprises 15 residues. CDR1 and CDR2 (germline): SGHDN, FVKESK. Trimming removed 4 bases at V and 0 bases at J, with 10 bases between.

For this clonotype: A much bigger clone sits one base away, suggesting this may be a read error. The chain couples TRBV20-1 to TRBJ2-2; either TRBD1 or TRBD2 may fit D (5 bases each). CDR1 is DFQATT, CDR2 SNEGSKA, per germline (reference sequence). Trimming left V 5 bases short and J 2 bases short, with 15 bases between. This CDR3 region has 15 residues. The CDR3 nucleotides are TGCAGTGCTCATGGGGGATACGACAACACCGGGGAGCTGTTTTTT. It specifies CSAHGGYDNTGELFF.

The chain uses TRBV27 and TRBJ2-3; 9 nucleotides align to TRBD1. Looked up from germline, CDR1 is MNHEY and CDR2 is SMNVEV (reference sequence). The V and J ends lost 3 bases and 1 base, in that order; junction bases with no gene match: 8. The CDR3 is made up of 17 amino acids. The CDR3, as DNA: TGTGCCAGCAGTTTTAGGGACAGGGCAATCGGCACAGATACGCAGTATTTT. Residues: CASSFRDRAIGTDTQYF.

This clonotype was picked up many times. The chain uses TRBV20-1 and TRBJ1-4; 7 nucleotides line up with TRBD1. This CDR3 contains 13 residues. The V gene end was trimmed by 6 bases and the J gene end by 8 bases; junction bases not matched to a gene: 9. Germline CDR1 DFQATT, CDR2 SNEGSKA (reference sequence). CDR3 sequence: CSAERDREEKLFF. In nucleotides, the CDR3 is TGCAGTGCCGAGCGGGACAGAGAAGAAAAACTGTTTTTT.

This clonotype was detected a few times. The gene calls are TRBV7-3 and TRBJ2-1; 11 bases line up with TRBD2. The J segment lost 4 bases and the V segment lost 5 bases, leaving 7 bases of the junction unmatched. The CDR3 contains 16 residues. Per germline, CDR1 SGHTA and CDR2 FQGTGA. The CDR3 DNA sequence: TGTGCCAGCAGCGTAGCCGGGACTAGCGGATACAATGAGCAGTTCTTC. This gives the protein CASSVAGTSGYNEQFF.

This clonotype was seen a few times. The chain joins TRBV7-9 to TRBJ2-7; D possibly corresponds to TRBD2 (5 bases). V was shortened by 5 bases and J by 2 bases, with 16 bases between the two germline ends. The CDR3 contains 15 residues. Per the germline V gene, CDR1 is SEHNR and CDR2 is FQNEAQ (reference sequence). CDR3 sequence reads: CASSPPGSVTYEQYF. The CDR3 bases are TGTGCCAGCAGCCCACCTGGTAGCGTTACCTACGAGCAGTACTTC.

About this clonotype: Its ends do not fully match the called genes, so a read error is possible. V usage is TRBV15 and J usage is TRBJ1-4; 7 bases are shared with TRBD1. The CDR3 sequence is 15 residues long. Germline assignment: CDR1 LNHNV and CDR2 YYDKDF (reference sequence). This chain's CDR3 is CATSRNRGGNEKPFF. In nucleotides, the CDR3 is TGTGCCACCAGCAGGAACAGGGGCGGTAATGAAAAACCGTTTTTT.

The rearrangement uses TRBV20-1 and TRBJ2-7, with TRBD2 matching 9 bases. The length of the CDR3 is 14 residues. The V gene end was trimmed by 8 bases and the J gene end by 2 bases; junction bases not matched to a gene: 10. Germline CDR1 is DFQATT and CDR2 is SNEGSKA (reference sequence). The CDR3 region is CSLSGAGGTYEQYF. DNA of the CDR3: TGCAGTCTCTCAGGGGCGGGAGGGACCTACGAGCAGTACTTC.

This clonotype has more than one count but fewer than ten. The chain combines TRBV7-6 with TRBJ2-5, with 7 bases that match TRBD1. This CDR3 contains 14 residues. Germline CDR1 is SGHVS and CDR2 is FNYEAQ. With 3 bases clipped from V and 5 bases from J, the junction kept 6 bases outside the gene matches. CDR3 DNA sequence: TGTGCCAGCAGCTTCAGACAGGGCCGGGAGACCCAGTACTTC. Its translation is CASSFRQGRETQYF.

The V and J genes are TRBV5-1 and TRBJ2-7; D is ambiguous. The V gene lost 0 bases and the J gene lost 8 bases, with 24 bases spanning the gap. The germline V gene encodes CDR1 SGHRS and CDR2 YFSETQ. This CDR3 contains 17 residues. CDR3: CASSLVGAGPSPSKQYF. The CDR3 bases are TGCGCCAGCAGCTTGGTCGGAGCCGGGCCCTCTCCCAGTAAGCAGTACTTC. The complete variable domain, with remaining parts taken from reference TRBV5-1 and TRBJ2-7, reads KAGVTQTPRYLIKTRGQQVTLSCSPISGHRSVSWYQQTPGQGLQFLFEYFSETQRNKGNFPGRFSGRQFSNSRSEMNVSTLELGDSALYLCASSLVGAGPSPSKQYFGPGTRLTVT.

This clonotype appeared many times. Written as DNA, the CDR3 is TGTGCCAGCAGTCCGGGGGGGCGCCGGGGCACTGAAGCTTTCTTT. Encoded protein: CASSPGGRRGTEAFF. The chain is built from TRBV12-3 or TRBV12-4 and TRBJ1-1; D is perhaps TRBD1 (6 bases). This CDR3 is built from 15 residues. V lost 5 bases and J lost 4, with 17 bases in between.